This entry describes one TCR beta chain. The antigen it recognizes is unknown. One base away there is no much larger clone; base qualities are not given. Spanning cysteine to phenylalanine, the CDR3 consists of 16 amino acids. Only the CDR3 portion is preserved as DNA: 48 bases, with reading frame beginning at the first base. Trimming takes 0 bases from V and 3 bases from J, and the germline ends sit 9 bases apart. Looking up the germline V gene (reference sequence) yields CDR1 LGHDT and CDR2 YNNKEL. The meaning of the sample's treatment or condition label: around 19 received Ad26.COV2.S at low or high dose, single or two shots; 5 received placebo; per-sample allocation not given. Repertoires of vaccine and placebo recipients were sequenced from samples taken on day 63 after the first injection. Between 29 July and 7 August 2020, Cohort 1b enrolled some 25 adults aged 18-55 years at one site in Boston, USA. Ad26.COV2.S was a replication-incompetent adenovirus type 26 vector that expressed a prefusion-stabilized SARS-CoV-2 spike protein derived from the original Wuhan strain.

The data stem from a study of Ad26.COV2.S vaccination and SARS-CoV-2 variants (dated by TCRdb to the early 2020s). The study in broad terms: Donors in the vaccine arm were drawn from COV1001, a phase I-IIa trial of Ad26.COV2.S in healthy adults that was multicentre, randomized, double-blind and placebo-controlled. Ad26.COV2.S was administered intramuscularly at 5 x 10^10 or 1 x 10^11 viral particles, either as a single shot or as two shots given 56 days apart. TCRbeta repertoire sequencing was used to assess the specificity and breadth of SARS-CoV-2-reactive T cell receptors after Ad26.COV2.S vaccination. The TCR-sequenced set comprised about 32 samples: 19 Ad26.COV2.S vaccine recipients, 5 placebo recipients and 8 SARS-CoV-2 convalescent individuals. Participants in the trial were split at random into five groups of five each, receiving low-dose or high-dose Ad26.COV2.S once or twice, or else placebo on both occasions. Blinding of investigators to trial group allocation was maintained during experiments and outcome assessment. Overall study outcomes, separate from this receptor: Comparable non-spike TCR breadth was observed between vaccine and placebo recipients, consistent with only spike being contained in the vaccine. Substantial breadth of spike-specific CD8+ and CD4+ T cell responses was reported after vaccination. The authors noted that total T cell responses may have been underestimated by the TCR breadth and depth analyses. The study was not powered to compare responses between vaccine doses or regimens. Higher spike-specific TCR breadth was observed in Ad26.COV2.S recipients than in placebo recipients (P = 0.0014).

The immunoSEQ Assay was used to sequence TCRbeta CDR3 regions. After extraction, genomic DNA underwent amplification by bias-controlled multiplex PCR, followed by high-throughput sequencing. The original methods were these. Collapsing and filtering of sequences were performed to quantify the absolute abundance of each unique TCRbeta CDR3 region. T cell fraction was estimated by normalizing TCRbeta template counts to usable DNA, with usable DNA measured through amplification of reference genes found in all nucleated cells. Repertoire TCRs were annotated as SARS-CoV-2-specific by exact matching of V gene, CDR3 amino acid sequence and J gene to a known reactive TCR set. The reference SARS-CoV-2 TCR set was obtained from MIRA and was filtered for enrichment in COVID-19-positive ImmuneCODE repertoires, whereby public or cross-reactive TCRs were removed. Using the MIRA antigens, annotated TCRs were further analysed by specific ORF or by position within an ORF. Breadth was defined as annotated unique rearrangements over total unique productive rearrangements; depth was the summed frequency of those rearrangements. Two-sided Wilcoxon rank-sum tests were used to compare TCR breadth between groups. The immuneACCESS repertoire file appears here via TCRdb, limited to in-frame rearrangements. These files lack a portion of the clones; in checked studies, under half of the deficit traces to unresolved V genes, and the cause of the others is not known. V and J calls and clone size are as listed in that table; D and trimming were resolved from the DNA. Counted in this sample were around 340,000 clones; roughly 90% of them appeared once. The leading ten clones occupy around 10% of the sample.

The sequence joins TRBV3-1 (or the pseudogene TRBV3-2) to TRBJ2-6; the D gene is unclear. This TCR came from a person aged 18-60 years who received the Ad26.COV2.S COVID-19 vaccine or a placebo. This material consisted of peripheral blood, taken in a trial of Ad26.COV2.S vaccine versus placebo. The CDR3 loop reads CASSQEWGIGANVLTF. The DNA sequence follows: TGTGCCAGCAGCCAAGAGTGGGGAATTGGGGCCAACGTCCTGACTTTC.